This passage covers 7 T cell receptor beta chains from one sample sequenced in a study of blood T cell repertoires in COVID-19. Using immunoSEQ multiplex PCR, the repertoire was profiled, and TCRdb retains in-frame clones only, with some absent. This sample has around 100,000 clones, with approximately 86% found just once. Input material: PBMCs or T cells enriched from blood (not recorded which). These receptor sequences come from a woman aged 45 to 65 who had recovered from COVID-19.

This clone is classed as medium-sized (0.01 to 0.1%). The chain uses TRBV28 and TRBJ2-5, with a weak D call TRBD2 (5 bases). In germline, CDR1 is MDHEN, CDR2 SYDVKM. CDR3 size: 13 residues. V was cut by 6 bases and J by 5 bases, with 13 bases left in between. CDR3 DNA sequence: TGTGCCAGCAGCTTCCCAACGGGGGAGACCCAGTACTTC. Its protein is CASSFPTGETQYF.

This chain connects TRBV6-1 to TRBJ1-2; unclear D gene. The V gene's germline CDR1 is MNHNS and CDR2 SASEGT. The V and J ends lost 1 base and 2 bases respectively, with 8 bases between them. The CDR3 covers 14 residues. The CDR3 reads CASSEGWQNYGYTF. In DNA, the CDR3 is TGTGCCAGCAGTGAAGGGTGGCAGAACTATGGCTACACCTTC.

The chain carries TRBV12-5 and TRBJ1-5, with D possibly matching TRBD1 (5 bases). Germline CDR1 LGHNT, CDR2 FRNRAP. Between the trimmed V and J ends, which lost 1 base and 7 bases, there was a span of 17 bases. The CDR3 has 16 residues. CDR3: CASGLALRQGKQPQHF. CDR3 DNA: TGTGCTAGTGGTTTGGCTCTTCGGCAGGGAAAGCAGCCCCAGCATTTT.

The gene calls are TRBV23-1 and TRBJ1-5; D call uncertain. TRBV23-1 belongs to the ORF category, with a function that is uncertain. This CDR3 comprises 13 residues. V was clipped by 6 bases and J by 5 bases, with 11 bases between them. This CDR3 is CASRQTDDQPQHF. CDR3 in DNA: TGCGCCAGCAGACAGACCGACGATCAGCCCCAGCATTTT.

V gene TRBV11-2 combines with J gene TRBJ2-3; 7 bases agree with TRBD2. Germline V gene lookup returns CDR1 SGHAT and CDR2 FQNNGV. The length of the CDR3 is 17 residues. Trimming at V came to 5 bases and at J to 0 bases, leaving 11 bases not matched to a gene. CDR3 nucleotides: TGTGCCAGCAGCCTCTTCACTAGCGTCACTAGCACAGATACGCAGTATTTT. It codes for CASSLFTSVTSTDTQYF.

The sample holds a few counts of this clone. The chain links TRBV15 to TRBJ1-1, with D unresolved. There are 13 residues in the CDR3. Germline V gives CDR1 LNHNV, CDR2 YYDKDF (reference sequence). V lost 5 bases and J 6 bases, leaving 13 bases between the germline ends. CDR3 sequence (DNA): TGTGCCACCAGCTCAACCGAGGATTCTGAAGCTTTCTTT. It is translated as CATSSTEDSEAFF.

By share, this clone counts as medium-sized. The chain carries TRBV27 and TRBJ1-1; the D gene is possibly TRBD1 (6 bases). Germline lookup yields CDR1 MNHEY and CDR2 SMNVEV (reference sequence). The CDR3 consists of 16 residues. Trimming stripped 6 bases from V and 0 bases from J, with 17 bases between. The CDR3 DNA reads as TGTGCCAGCAGGCAGGGGTGGGGTTATATGAACACTGAAGCTTTCTTT. Its protein product is CASRQGWGYMNTEAFF.